What follows are 26 T cell receptor beta chains derived from one specimen sequenced in a study of blood T cell repertoires in COVID-19. The method was immunoSEQ multiplex PCR; TCRdb's version includes in-frame clones alone and lacks a portion of them. The sample lists about 170,000 clones, about nine tenths occurring once. The sample consisted of PBMCs or T cells enriched from blood (not recorded which). The origin of the receptors is a woman younger than 30 who had recovered from COVID-19.

This clone was counted a few times. The rearrangement links TRBV29-1 to TRBJ2-7; D perhaps matches TRBD1 (6 bases). The V gene lost 7 bases and the J gene lost 2 bases, with 15 bases spanning the gap. The CDR3 is made up of 13 amino acids. CDR1 is SQVTM and CDR2 is ANQGSEA in the germline V gene. The CDR3 loop is CSAKQGSAYEQYF. The CDR3 DNA sequence: TGCAGCGCAAAACAGGGATCAGCCTACGAGCAGTACTTC.

The chain is built from TRBV27 and TRBJ2-5; 7 positions agree with TRBD2. This CDR3 is built from 15 residues. With 7 bases clipped from V and 1 base from J, the junction kept 9 bases outside the gene matches. The germline V gene encodes CDR1 MNHEY and CDR2 SMNVEV (reference sequence). The CDR3, as DNA: TGTGCCAGCAAACAGAGTAGCGGGTTCCAAGAGACCCAGTACTTC. Translating gives CASKQSSGFQETQYF.

V and J are TRBV28 and TRBJ1-6, with no clear D. V was clipped by 6 bases and J by 11 bases, with 11 bases between them. The CDR3 runs 12 residues. CDR1 is MDHEN and CDR2 is SYDVKM in the germline V gene. CDR3 nucleotides: TGTGCCAGCAGCCTAGGTGGAGCACCCCTCCACTTT. It specifies CASSLGGAPLHF.

The V gene is TRBV7-2, the J gene TRBJ2-7, with 10 bases identical to TRBD1. V dropped 4 bases and J dropped 0; count of bases not matched to a gene: 3. The CDR3 is made up of 15 amino acids. CDR1 is SGHTA and CDR2 is FQGNSA in the germline V gene. This CDR3 reads CASSSRTGGSYEQYF. The CDR3 coding sequence is TGTGCCAGCAGCTCTAGGACAGGGGGCTCCTACGAGCAGTACTTC.

This chain joins TRBV19 and TRBJ1-5; D is possibly TRBD1 (5 bases). The V end lost 4 bases, the J end lost 6 bases, and 13 bases lay between the germline ends. Looked up from germline, CDR1 is LNHDA and CDR2 is SQIVND (reference sequence). This CDR3 comprises 14 residues. The CDR3 here is CASSRGQGTQPQHF. The CDR3, as DNA: TGTGCCAGTAGTAGGGGTCAGGGCACTCAGCCCCAGCATTTT.

The V and J genes are TRBV30 and TRBJ1-5; D remains unclear. Trimming left V 5 bases short and J 4 bases short, with 6 bases between. This CDR3 contains 11 residues. Germline V gene lookup returns CDR1 GTSNPN and CDR2 SVGIG (reference sequence). The CDR3 region is CAWGSNQPQHF. CDR3 sequence (DNA): TGTGCCTGGGGGTCAAATCAGCCCCAGCATTTT.

The chain recombines TRBV11-2 with TRBJ2-7, with D perhaps matching TRBD1 (6 bases). V lost 5 bases and J 5 bases, leaving 16 bases between the germline ends. The CDR3 is made up of 14 amino acids. Germline assignment: CDR1 SGHAT and CDR2 FQNNGV. This chain's CDR3 is CASSNVRGFHEQYF. The CDR3 region has the DNA TGTGCCAGCAGCAACGTCAGGGGTTTCCACGAGCAGTACTTC.

This sequence joins TRBV7-9 and TRBJ2-1; D ambiguous. The germline V gene has CDR1 SEHNR and CDR2 FQNEAQ (reference sequence). There are 15 residues in the CDR3. V dropped 4 bases and J dropped 6 bases, with 16 bases sitting between them. The CDR3 is CASSSDWLVRNEQFF. CDR3 nucleotide sequence: TGTGCCAGCAGCTCCGATTGGCTAGTTCGCAATGAGCAGTTCTTC.

The chain is built from TRBV7-6 and TRBJ2-7, with TRBD1 as a possible D gene (5 bases). Germline lookup yields CDR1 SGHVS and CDR2 FNYEAQ. This CDR3 is 14 amino acids long. Trimming removed 5 bases at V and 4 bases at J, with 15 bases between. CDR3 sequence (DNA): TGTGCCAGCAGCCCCGAATCAGGGTTTTACGAGCAGTACTTC. It yields the protein CASSPESGFYEQYF.

J is TRBJ2-7 and V is TRBV5-1; a weak D match, TRBD1 (6 bases). V was shortened by 0 bases and J by 5 bases, with 18 bases between the two germline ends. CDR1 and CDR2 (germline): SGHRS, YFSETQ. The CDR3 sequence is 16 residues long. The CDR3 DNA follows: TGCGCCAGCAGCTTGGTCTCCGAGGGTGGGGGCGACGAGCAGTACTTC. Translation gives CASSLVSEGGGDEQYF.

The chain joins TRBV27 to TRBJ1-6, with D possibly TRBD1 on 5 matching bases. V was cut by 7 bases and J by 5 bases, with 12 bases left in between. The CDR3 sequence is 14 residues long. From germline, CDR1 is MNHEY and CDR2 SMNVEV (reference sequence). This CDR3 is CASTLTADNSPLHF. The CDR3 bases are TGTGCCAGCACCTTGACAGCTGATAATTCACCCCTCCACTTT.

This clone has only one observation. The chain carries TRBV12-2 and TRBJ2-7; the table names TRBD2, a call not compared with the DNA. TRBV12-2 is marked as a pseudogene. The CDR3 contains 10 residues. CDR3 amino acids: CASRPPGQYF. CDR3 coding DNA: TGTGCAAGTCGCCCTCCGGGGCAGTACTTC.

J is TRBJ2-3 and V is TRBV3-1 (or the pseudogene TRBV3-2); 8 bases line up with TRBD2. V shed 0 bases, J shed 1 base, and the junction held 12 bases outside the gene matches. Germline V lookup: CDR1 LGHDT, CDR2 YNNKEL (reference sequence). This CDR3 has 19 residues. The CDR3, as DNA: TGTGCCAGCAGCCAAGATCTCGCGGGAGGTCCCTGGGGCACAGATACGCAGTATTTT. Translation gives CASSQDLAGGPWGTDTQYF.

The rearrangement joins TRBV7-3 to TRBJ2-5, with 8 bases identical to TRBD2. The CDR3 is 14 residues long. CDR1 and CDR2 (germline): SGHTA, FQGTGA. The ends lost 0 bases at V and 7 bases at J; junction bases unmatched: 4. The CDR3 is CASSLTAGDGTQYF. CDR3 nucleotides: TGTGCCAGCAGCTTAACAGCGGGGGACGGGACCCAGTACTTC. Variable domain in full (rest from reference TRBV7-3 and TRBJ2-5): GAGVSQTPSNKVTEKGKYVELRCDPISGHTALYWYRQSLGQGPEFLIYFQGTGAADDSGLPNDRFFAVRPEGSVSTLKIQRTERGDSAVYLCASSLTAGDGTQYFGPGTRLLVL.

The J gene is TRBJ2-3, the V gene TRBV6-5, with D perhaps matching TRBD2 (5 bases). Germline V gives CDR1 MNHEY, CDR2 SVGAGI. The CDR3 is 14 amino acids. The germline V and J ends were trimmed by 6 bases and 5 bases, with 15 bases remaining between them. The DNA of the CDR3 is TGTGCCAGCAGCCTTAACCTAGCAGGAGATACGCAGTATTTT. This codes for CASSLNLAGDTQYF.

The CDR3 protein is CASSLEEADTDTQYF. The DNA for the CDR3 is TGCGCCAGCAGCTTGGAGGAGGCCGACACAGATACGCAGTATTTT. V gene TRBV5-1 combines with J gene TRBJ2-3, with a weak D call TRBD2 (5 bases). Germline V gene lookup returns CDR1 SGHRS and CDR2 YFSETQ. The V end lost 0 bases, the J end lost 2 bases, and 10 bases lay between the germline ends. The CDR3 covers 15 residues.

This clone was counted a single time. This chain links TRBV9 with TRBJ2-1; 12 positions match TRBD2. The ends lost 6 bases at V and 10 bases at J; junction bases unmatched: 17. Germline CDR1 is SGDLS and CDR2 is YYNGEE. This CDR3 comprises 17 residues. CDR3 loop: CASTPTSGSSIRGEQFF. Written as DNA, the CDR3 is TGTGCCAGCACCCCGACTAGCGGGAGTTCTATTCGGGGCGAGCAGTTCTTC.

This clone appeared once. V is TRBV9 and J is TRBJ2-1; D call uncertain. This CDR3 region has 12 residues. V was shortened by 0 bases and J by 7 bases, with 5 bases between the two germline ends. The germline gives CDR1 SGDLS, CDR2 YYNGEE. In DNA, the CDR3 is TGTGCCAGCAGCGTAGATCGGAATGAGCAGTTCTTC. Its protein is CASSVDRNEQFF.

The chain is built from TRBV9 and TRBJ2-7; 7 bases agree with TRBD2. With V trimmed by 0 bases and J by 5 bases, 8 bases remained unmatched. The CDR3 is 15 amino acids. Germline V gene data show CDR1 as SGDLS and CDR2 as YYNGEE. The CDR3 loop is CASSVGRAGAHEQYF. As DNA, the CDR3 is TGTGCCAGCAGCGTAGGTCGGGCGGGAGCCCACGAGCAGTACTTC.

The CDR3 DNA reads TGTGCCACCAGCAGTTGGACTAGCGGCTACGAGCAGTACTTC. Encoded protein: CATSSWTSGYEQYF. V is TRBV15 and J is TRBJ2-7, with 10 positions matching TRBD2. Germline assignment: CDR1 LNHNV and CDR2 YYDKDF (reference sequence). The CDR3 contains 14 residues. V was clipped by 3 bases and J by 3 bases; unmatched bases: 2. The variable domain in full, completed from reference TRBV15 and TRBJ2-7, reads DAMVIQNPRYQVTQFGKPVTLSCSQTLNHNVMYWYQQKSSQAPKLLFHYYDKDFNNEADTPDNFQSRRPNTSFCFLDIRSPGLGDTAMYLCATSSWTSGYEQYFGPGTRLTVT.

The chain uses TRBV7-8 and TRBJ2-1, with 10 bases matching TRBD2. The CDR3 is made up of 15 amino acids. The V segment lost 7 bases and the J segment 4 bases; nucleotides outside the gene matches: 7. Germline-derived CDR1 and CDR2 are SGHVS and FQNEAQ. CDR3 in amino acids: CASNSGLAFYNEQFF. CDR3 DNA sequence: TGTGCCAGCAACTCGGGACTAGCGTTTTACAATGAGCAGTTCTTC.

The CDR3 loop is CASSFSAGGGEQYF. The CDR3 DNA reads TGCGCCAGCAGCTTCAGTGCGGGAGGCGGCGAGCAGTACTTC. This sequence joins TRBV5-1 and TRBJ2-7, with TRBD2 matching over 8 bases. CDR1 and CDR2 from the germline V gene are SGHRS and YFSETQ. Trimming at V came to 2 bases and at J to 6 bases, leaving 7 bases not matched to a gene. The length of the CDR3 is 14 residues.

The chain has TRBV18 and TRBJ2-7; D is ambiguous. V lost 3 bases, J lost 6 bases, and 9 bases lay in between. Germline values: CDR1 KGHSH, CDR2 LQKENI. The CDR3 runs to 12 residues. The CDR3 protein is CASSPHPSEQYF. CDR3 DNA: TGTGCCAGCTCACCCCACCCCAGCGAGCAGTACTTC.

CDR3 in DNA: TGTGCCAGCAGTACTATCGGGAGGGCCGGTTCCTACGAGCAGTACTTC. Translating it yields CASSTIGRAGSYEQYF. This rearrangement joins TRBV27 to TRBJ2-7, with 8 bases matching TRBD2. The CDR3 contains 16 residues. From germline, CDR1 is MNHEY and CDR2 SMNVEV (reference sequence). V lost 5 bases to trimming and J lost 1 base; unmatched junction nucleotides: 10.

This clone has a single count. V and J are TRBV27 and TRBJ2-7; possible D gene TRBD1, 8 bases. The length of the CDR3 is 15 residues. Trimming removed 5 bases from V and 1 base from J, with 15 bases in between. Germline CDR1 reads MNHEY; CDR2 reads SMNVEV (reference sequence). Here the CDR3 reads CASSHLQGGSYEQYF. CDR3 nucleotides: TGTGCCAGCAGTCACTTACAGGGGGGGTCCTACGAGCAGTACTTC.

The chain is built from TRBV19 and TRBJ2-7, with a tentative D call TRBD1 (6 bases). The CDR3 is made up of 14 amino acids. V lost 5 bases to trimming and J lost 3 bases, with 14 bases between them. The V gene's germline CDR1 is LNHDA and CDR2 SQIVND (reference sequence). The CDR3 nucleotides are TGTGCCAGTAGTGGTTCAGGGGCCGACTACGAGCAGTACTTC. This sequence encodes CASSGSGADYEQYF.